A single sample is the source of the 17 T cell receptor beta chains below, sequenced in a study of shared clonotypes between healthy human individuals (dated by TCRdb to the early 2020s). Library preparation used the immunoSEQ multiplex PCR assay. Imported from immuneACCESS, the table was reduced by TCRdb to in-frame sequences with V and J called. These copies leave out some clones; in studies compared against another copy, an unresolved V gene accounts for under half, and the cause of the remainder is not known. The sample has 400,000 to 600,000 clones on record, roughly 77% of them singletons. The top ten clonotypes cover roughly an eighth of the sample. The source material was PBMCs. All receptors come from a woman aged 35 to 49 in good health. Some clones in this sample may be carry-over from other donors' samples.

The chain employs TRBV10-3 and TRBJ2-7; 7 nucleotides line up with TRBD1. Germline loops: CDR1 ENHRY, CDR2 SYGVKD. The V segment lost 3 bases and the J segment 6 bases; nucleotides outside the gene matches: 11. CDR3 length: 15 amino acids. This CDR3 reads CAISEGGRGSGEQYF. CDR3 DNA: TGTGCCATCAGTGAAGGTGGCAGGGGGAGCGGCGAGCAGTACTTC.

V is TRBV9 and J is TRBJ2-2; the D gene is possibly TRBD2 (5 bases). V dropped 3 bases and J dropped 0 bases, with 12 bases sitting between them. There are 16 residues in the CDR3. Germline V lookup: CDR1 SGDLS, CDR2 YYNGEE. In nucleotides, the CDR3 is TGTGCCAGCAGCGAGAGGGTAAGCCCGAACACCGGGGAGCTGTTTTTT. Residues: CASSERVSPNTGELFF.

This rearrangement joins TRBV30 to TRBJ1-3, with unresolved D. Germline values: CDR1 GTSNPN, CDR2 SVGIG (reference sequence). The CDR3 extends over 14 amino acids. V was shortened by 6 bases and J by 4 bases, with 16 bases between the two germline ends. The CDR3 nucleotides are TGTGCCTGCCTCCGGGCCCCGGGAGGAAACACCATATATTTT. As protein: CACLRAPGGNTIYF.

V is TRBV11-2 and J is TRBJ1-2, with D hard to call. The CDR3 length is 13 residues. CDR1 SGHAT and CDR2 FQNNGV come from the germline V gene. V lost 5 bases and J 0 bases, leaving 7 bases between the germline ends. The CDR3 spells CASSAGTNYGYTF. For the CDR3, the DNA is TGTGCCAGCAGCGCGGGGACTAACTATGGCTACACCTTC.

V usage is TRBV19 and J usage is TRBJ2-5; TRBD2 agrees at 9 bases. This CDR3 contains 16 residues. Germline CDR1 LNHDA, CDR2 SQIVND (reference sequence). Germline trimming cut 5 bases from V and 5 bases from J; bases unmatched to any gene: 12. The DNA for the CDR3 is TGTGCCAGTAGTCTTCGACCGGGACTAGCCGGGGAGACCCAGTACTTC. It is translated as CASSLRPGLAGETQYF.

The gene calls are TRBV4-3 and TRBJ2-7, with D uncertain. This CDR3 is built from 14 residues. Germline CDR1 LGHNA, CDR2 YSLEER. V shed 0 bases and J shed 1 base, with 7 bases lying between them. The CDR3 sequence: CASSQESASYEQYF. CDR3 nucleotides: TGCGCCAGCAGCCAAGAAAGCGCGTCCTACGAGCAGTACTTC.

This sequence joins TRBV27 and TRBJ2-2; 8 bases line up with TRBD2. V lost 1 base to trimming and J lost 3 bases; unmatched junction nucleotides: 13. Germline assignment: CDR1 MNHEY and CDR2 SMNVEV (reference sequence). The CDR3 totals 19 residues. CDR3 in DNA: TGTGCCAGCAGTTTATTGGGTCCAGCGGGAGTGTTGGACACCGGGGAGCTGTTTTTT. It codes for CASSLLGPAGVLDTGELFF.

The chain employs TRBV7-2 and TRBJ2-3, with D unclear. V was trimmed by 2 bases and J by 6 bases, leaving 15 bases between them. The CDR3 contains 15 residues. The germline V gene has CDR1 SGHTA and CDR2 FQGNSA. Here the CDR3 reads CASSLHYHETDTQYF. CDR3 bases: TGTGCCAGCAGCTTACATTATCACGAGACCGATACGCAGTATTTT.

This clone has only a few counts. The CDR3 DNA reads TGTGCCAGCAGTTTTGCTAGAGGCCGTTACGAGCAGTACTTC. Translating it yields CASSFARGRYEQYF. The V and J genes are TRBV28 and TRBJ2-7; unclear D gene. The CDR3 runs 14 residues. The germline CDR1 and CDR2 sequences are MDHEN and SYDVKM. Trimming left V 3 bases short and J 4 bases short, with 13 bases between. Together with reference TRBV28 and TRBJ2-7, the CDR3 gives the full variable domain: DVKVTQSSRYLVKRTGEKVFLECVQDMDHENMFWYRQDPGLGLRLIYFSYDVKMKEKGDIPEGYSVSREKKERFSLILESASTNQTSMYLCASSFARGRYEQYFGPGTRLTVT.

V usage is TRBV6-1 and J usage is TRBJ2-5; 7 bases line up with TRBD2. The CDR3 has 15 amino acids. Losses at the gene ends were 5 bases for V and 4 bases for J; bases not matched to a gene: 10. Germline loops: CDR1 MNHNS, CDR2 SASEGT. CDR3 nucleotides: TGTGCCAGCAGTCCCCTTCTTACGGGAGGAGAGACCCAGTACTTC. Encoded protein: CASSPLLTGGETQYF.

The chain combines TRBV28 with TRBJ2-7; D unresolved. V lost 9 bases and J lost 0, with 15 bases in between. Germline CDR1 MDHEN, CDR2 SYDVKM. The CDR3 loop spans 14 amino acids. CDR3 amino acids: CASRPRVLSYEQYF. The CDR3 DNA reads TGTGCCAGTAGACCCCGGGTCCTCTCCTACGAGCAGTACTTC.

For this clone: This sample also contains other DNA sequences that code for the same CDR3. The CDR3 is CASSSSGSSYEQYF. CDR3 bases: TGCGCCAGCAGTTCTAGCGGGAGCTCCTACGAGCAGTACTTC. The chain uses TRBV5-1 and TRBJ2-7; TRBD2 agrees at 10 bases. After removal of 5 bases from V and 0 bases from J, the junction contained 2 bases not matched to a gene. This CDR3 is 14 amino acids long. Germline V CDR1 and CDR2: SGHRS, YFSETQ. Full variable domain (remainder filled in from reference TRBV5-1 and TRBJ2-7): KAGVTQTPRYLIKTRGQQVTLSCSPISGHRSVSWYQQTPGQGLQFLFEYFSETQRNKGNFPGRFSGRQFSNSRSEMNVSTLELGDSALYLCASSSSGSSYEQYFGPGTRLTVT.

The chain is built from TRBV11-2 and TRBJ2-3, with 8 bases identical to TRBD1. The length of the CDR3 is 16 residues. V gave up 5 bases and J gave up 2 bases; unmatched junction bases: 9. Per the germline V gene, CDR1 is SGHAT and CDR2 is FQNNGV. The CDR3 here is CASSQDRGQFTDTQYF. CDR3 sequence (DNA): TGTGCCAGCAGCCAAGACAGGGGACAATTCACAGATACGCAGTATTTT.

This clone showed up just a few times. The rearrangement links TRBV2 to TRBJ1-2; possible D gene TRBD1, 5 bases. The CDR3 runs 12 residues. Germline loops: CDR1 SNHLY, CDR2 FYNNEI. The V and J ends lost 4 bases and 4 bases respectively, with 7 bases between them. CDR3 region: CASSGQLYGYTF. The CDR3, as DNA: TGTGCCAGCAGTGGACAGCTCTATGGCTACACCTTC.

In this sample, this clone turned up a few times. The CDR3 loop is CASSFPGGGYGYTF. CDR3 bases: TGTGCCAGCAGTTTTCCGGGAGGGGGCTATGGCTACACCTTC. The chain links TRBV28 to TRBJ1-2, with a possible D match to TRBD1 (6 bases). The germline gives CDR1 MDHEN, CDR2 SYDVKM. The germline V and J ends were trimmed by 3 bases and 4 bases, with 12 bases remaining between them. This CDR3 is 14 amino acids long.

The genes are TRBV28 and TRBJ2-7; 9 bases fit TRBD1. Trimming took 3 bases from V and 2 from J; bases not matched to a gene: 5. CDR3 length: 15 amino acids. CDR1 and CDR2 (germline): MDHEN, SYDVKM. The CDR3 DNA reads as TGTGCCAGCAGTTTCGGGGGACAGGGAGCCTACGAGCAGTACTTC. Encoded protein: CASSFGGQGAYEQYF.

With regard to this clone: Other nucleotide sequences from this sample produce the same CDR3. V and J are TRBV20-1 and TRBJ1-2; D remains ambiguous. The V gene's germline CDR1 is DFQATT and CDR2 SNEGSKA (reference sequence). The CDR3 is 10 amino acids. Trimming took 6 bases from V and 3 from J, leaving 5 bases between them. CDR3 residues: CSAGDYGYTF. In DNA form, the CDR3 reads TGCAGTGCAGGAGACTATGGCTACACCTTC.